This T cell receptor beta chain is from a study of blood T cell repertoires in COVID-19. Trimming pared 11 bases from V and 3 bases from J, leaving 13 bases between. Germline CDR1 and CDR2: LGHDT and YNNKEL (reference sequence). This CDR3 contains 12 residues. The authors' processing: Counts of nucleated cells, estimated from reference gene primer amplification, were obtained. Clones were read by immunoSEQ multiplex PCR, and TCRdb kept only the in-frame ones, dropping some. The V and J calls and clone size come from that table; D and trimming were worked out from the DNA. The sample has 200,000 to 250,000 clones, about 86% seen once.

V and J are TRBV3-1 (or the pseudogene TRBV3-2) and TRBJ1-1; D gene uncertain. The receptor comes from a woman aged 45-65 years with acute or convalescent COVID-19. Sequencing was carried out using peripheral blood. The CDR3 DNA is TGTGCCGTCGCTCACGGGGACACTGAAGCTTTCTTT. It yields the protein CAVAHGDTEAFF.